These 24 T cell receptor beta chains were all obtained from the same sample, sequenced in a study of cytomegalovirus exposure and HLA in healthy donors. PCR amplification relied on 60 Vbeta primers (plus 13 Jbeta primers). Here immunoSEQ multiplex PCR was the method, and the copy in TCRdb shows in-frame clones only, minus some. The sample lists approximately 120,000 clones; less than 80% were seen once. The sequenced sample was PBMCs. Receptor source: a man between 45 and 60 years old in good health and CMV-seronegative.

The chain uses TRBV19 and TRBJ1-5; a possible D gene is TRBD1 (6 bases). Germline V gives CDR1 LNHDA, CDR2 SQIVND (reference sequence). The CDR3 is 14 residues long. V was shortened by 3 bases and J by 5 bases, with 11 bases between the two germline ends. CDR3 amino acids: CASSIHRVDQPQHF. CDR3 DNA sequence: TGTGCCAGTAGTATCCACAGGGTCGATCAGCCCCAGCATTTT.

CDR3: CASSRAASGGKGETQYF. CDR3 bases: TGCGCCAGCAGCCGAGCGGCTAGCGGGGGGAAGGGGGAGACCCAGTACTTC. The V call is TRBV4-1, the J call TRBJ2-5; the match to TRBD2 covers 11 bases. V shed 4 bases and J 5 bases; nucleotides not matched to a gene: 12. Germline V gene lookup returns CDR1 MGHRA and CDR2 YSYEKL. This CDR3 is 17 amino acids long.

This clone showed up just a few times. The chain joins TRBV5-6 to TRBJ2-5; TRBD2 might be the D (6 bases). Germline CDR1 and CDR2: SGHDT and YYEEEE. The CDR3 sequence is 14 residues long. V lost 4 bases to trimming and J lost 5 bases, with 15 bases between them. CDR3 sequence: CASSRQGREETQYF. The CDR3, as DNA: TGTGCCAGCAGCCGGCAGGGTCGGGAGGAGACCCAGTACTTC.

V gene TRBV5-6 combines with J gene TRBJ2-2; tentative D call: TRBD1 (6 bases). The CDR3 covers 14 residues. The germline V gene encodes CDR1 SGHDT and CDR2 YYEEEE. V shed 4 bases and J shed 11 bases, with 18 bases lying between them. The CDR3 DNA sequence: TGTGCCAGCAGCCCCGGGATCCTACAGGGAGAGCTGTTTTTT. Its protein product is CASSPGILQGELFF.

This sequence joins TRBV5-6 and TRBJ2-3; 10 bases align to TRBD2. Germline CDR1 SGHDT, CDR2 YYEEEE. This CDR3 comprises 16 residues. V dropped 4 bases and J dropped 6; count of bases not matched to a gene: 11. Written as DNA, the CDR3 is TGTGCCAGCAGCCCACCCGAGCGGGGGGGCCCCGATACGCAGTATTTT. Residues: CASSPPERGGPDTQYF.

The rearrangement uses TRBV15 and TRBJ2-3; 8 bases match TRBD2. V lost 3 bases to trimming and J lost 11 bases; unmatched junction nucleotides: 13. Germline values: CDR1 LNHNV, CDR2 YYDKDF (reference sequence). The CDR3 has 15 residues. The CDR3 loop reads CATSSPLGAGTRQYF. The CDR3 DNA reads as TGTGCCACCAGCAGTCCGCTTGGAGCCGGGACTAGGCAGTATTTT. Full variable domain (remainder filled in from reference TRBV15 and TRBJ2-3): DAMVIQNPRYQVTQFGKPVTLSCSQTLNHNVMYWYQQKSSQAPKLLFHYYDKDFNNEADTPDNFQSRRPNTSFCFLDIRSPGLGDTAMYLCATSSPLGAGTRQYFGPGTRLTVL.

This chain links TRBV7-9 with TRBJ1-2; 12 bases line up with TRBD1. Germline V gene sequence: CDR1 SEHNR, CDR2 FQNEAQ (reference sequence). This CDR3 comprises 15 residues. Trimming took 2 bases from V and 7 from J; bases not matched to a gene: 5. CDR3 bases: TGTGCCAGCAGCTTATCGCCGGGACAGGGGGCTGGCTACACCTTC. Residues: CASSLSPGQGAGYTF.

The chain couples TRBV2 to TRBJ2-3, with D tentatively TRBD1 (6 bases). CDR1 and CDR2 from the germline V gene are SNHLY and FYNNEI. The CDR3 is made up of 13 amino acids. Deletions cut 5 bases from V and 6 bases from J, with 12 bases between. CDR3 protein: CASSPQGRDTQYF. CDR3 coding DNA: TGTGCCAGCAGTCCACAGGGTAGGGATACGCAGTATTTT.

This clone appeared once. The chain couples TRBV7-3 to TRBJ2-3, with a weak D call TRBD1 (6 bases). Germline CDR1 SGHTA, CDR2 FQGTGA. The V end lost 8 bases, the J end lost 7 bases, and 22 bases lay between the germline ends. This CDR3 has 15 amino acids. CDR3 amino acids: CASGEQGSRFNTQYF. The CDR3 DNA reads TGTGCCAGCGGAGAACAGGGTTCAAGATTCAATACGCAGTATTTT.

CDR3: CASKPQENTGELFF. The DNA of the CDR3 is TGTGCCAGCAAGCCACAGGAAAACACCGGGGAGCTGTTTTTT. The chain has TRBV7-7 and TRBJ2-2; TRBD1 might be the D (5 bases). CDR3 size: 14 residues. Trimming cost V 7 bases and J 2 bases, with 11 bases left between them. In germline, CDR1 is SSHAT, CDR2 FNYEAQ (reference sequence).

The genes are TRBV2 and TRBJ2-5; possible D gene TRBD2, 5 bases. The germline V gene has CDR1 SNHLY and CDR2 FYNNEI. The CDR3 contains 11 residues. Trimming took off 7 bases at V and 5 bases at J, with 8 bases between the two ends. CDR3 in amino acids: CASKEVETQYF. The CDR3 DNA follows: TGTGCCAGCAAGGAGGTGGAGACCCAGTACTTC.

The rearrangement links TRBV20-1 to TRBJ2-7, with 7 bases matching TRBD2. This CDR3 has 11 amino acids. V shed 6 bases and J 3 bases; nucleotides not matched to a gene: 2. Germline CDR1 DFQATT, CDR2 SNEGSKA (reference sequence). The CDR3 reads CSAWTSYEQYF. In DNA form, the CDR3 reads TGCAGTGCCTGGACTAGCTACGAGCAGTACTTC.

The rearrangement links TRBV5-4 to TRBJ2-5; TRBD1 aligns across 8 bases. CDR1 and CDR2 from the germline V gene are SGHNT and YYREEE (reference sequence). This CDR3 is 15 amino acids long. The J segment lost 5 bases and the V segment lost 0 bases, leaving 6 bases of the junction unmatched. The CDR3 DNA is TGTGCCAGCAGCTTGGCGGCAGGGGGCATGGAGACCCAGTACTTC. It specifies CASSLAAGGMETQYF.

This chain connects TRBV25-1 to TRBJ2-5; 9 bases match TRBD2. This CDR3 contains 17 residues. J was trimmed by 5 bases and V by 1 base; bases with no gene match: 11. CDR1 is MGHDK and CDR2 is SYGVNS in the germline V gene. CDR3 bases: TGTGCCAGCAGTGAATTCCAGCGGGGGGTAACAGTTGAGACCCAGTACTTC. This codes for CASSEFQRGVTVETQYF. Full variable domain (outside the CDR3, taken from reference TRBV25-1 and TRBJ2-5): EADIYQTPRYLVIGTGKKITLECSQTMGHDKMYWYQQDPGMELHLIHYSYGVNSTEKGDLSSESTVSRIRTEHFPLTLESARPSHTSQYLCASSEFQRGVTVETQYFGPGTRLLVL.

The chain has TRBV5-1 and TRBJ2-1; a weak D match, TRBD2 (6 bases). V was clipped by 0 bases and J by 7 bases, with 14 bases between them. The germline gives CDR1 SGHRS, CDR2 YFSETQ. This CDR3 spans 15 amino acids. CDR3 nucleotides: TGCGCCAGCAGCTTGGGTCCCCCTGGGGGGAATGAGCAGTTCTTC. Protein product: CASSLGPPGGNEQFF.

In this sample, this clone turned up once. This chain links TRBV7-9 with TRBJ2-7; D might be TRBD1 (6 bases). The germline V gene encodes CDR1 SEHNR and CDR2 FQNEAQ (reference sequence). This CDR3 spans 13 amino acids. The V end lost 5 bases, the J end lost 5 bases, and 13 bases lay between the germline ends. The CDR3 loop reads CASSLQQGDEQYV. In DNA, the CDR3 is TGTGCCAGCAGCCTTCAACAGGGAGACGAGCAGTACGTC.

The CDR3 loop is CASSLPTNTEAFF. The CDR3 nucleotides read TGTGCCAGCAGCCTACCTACGAACACTGAAGCTTTCTTT. The chain has TRBV7-9 and TRBJ1-1; no definite D call. Deletions cut 5 bases from V and 1 base from J, with 8 bases between. This CDR3 is 13 amino acids long. Germline V CDR1 and CDR2: SEHNR, FQNEAQ (reference sequence).

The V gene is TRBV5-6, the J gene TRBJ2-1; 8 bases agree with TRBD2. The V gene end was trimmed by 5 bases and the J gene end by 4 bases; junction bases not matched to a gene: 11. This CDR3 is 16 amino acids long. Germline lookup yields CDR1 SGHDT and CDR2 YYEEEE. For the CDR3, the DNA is TGTGCCAGCAGGGGTCTCCCGGGGGGGGAATACAATGAGCAGTTCTTC. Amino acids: CASRGLPGGEYNEQFF.

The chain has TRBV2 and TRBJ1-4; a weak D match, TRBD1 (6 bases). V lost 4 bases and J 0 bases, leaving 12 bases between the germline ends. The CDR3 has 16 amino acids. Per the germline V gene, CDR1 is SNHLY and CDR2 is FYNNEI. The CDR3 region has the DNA TGTGCCAGCAGTGGAGGGGGACGGCCAACTAATGAAAAACTGTTTTTT. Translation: CASSGGGRPTNEKLFF.

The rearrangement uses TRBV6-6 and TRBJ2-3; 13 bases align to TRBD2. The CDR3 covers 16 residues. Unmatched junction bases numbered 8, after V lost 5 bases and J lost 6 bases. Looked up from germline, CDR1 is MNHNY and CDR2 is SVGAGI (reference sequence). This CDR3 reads CASSTTSGGAADTQYF. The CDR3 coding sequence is TGTGCCAGCAGTACAACTAGCGGGGGGGCGGCTGATACGCAGTATTTT.

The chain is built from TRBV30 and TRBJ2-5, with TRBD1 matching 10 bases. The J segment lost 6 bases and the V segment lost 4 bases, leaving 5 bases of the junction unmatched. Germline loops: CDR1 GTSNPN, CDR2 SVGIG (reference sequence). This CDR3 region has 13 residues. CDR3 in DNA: TGTGCCTGGACGGGACAGGGGTTCAAGACCCAGTACTTC. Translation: CAWTGQGFKTQYF.

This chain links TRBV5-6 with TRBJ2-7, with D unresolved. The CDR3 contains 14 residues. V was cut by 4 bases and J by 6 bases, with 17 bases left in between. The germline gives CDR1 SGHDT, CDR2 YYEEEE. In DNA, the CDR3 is TGTGCCAGCAGCCTGACCTTAAACAGCCGCGAGCAGTACTTC. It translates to CASSLTLNSREQYF.

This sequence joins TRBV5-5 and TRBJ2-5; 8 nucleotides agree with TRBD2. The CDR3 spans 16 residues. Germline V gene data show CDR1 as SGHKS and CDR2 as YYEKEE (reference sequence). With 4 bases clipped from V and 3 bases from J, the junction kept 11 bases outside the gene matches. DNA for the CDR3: TGTGCCAGCAGCATGGGACCGGCGGGGGGCGAAGAGACCCAGTACTTC. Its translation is CASSMGPAGGEETQYF.

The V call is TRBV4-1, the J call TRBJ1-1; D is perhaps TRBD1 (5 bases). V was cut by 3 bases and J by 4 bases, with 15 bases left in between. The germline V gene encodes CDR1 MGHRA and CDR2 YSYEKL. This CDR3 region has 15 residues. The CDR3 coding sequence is TGCGCCAGCAGCCAGGTGGCTTCTAGGGGCACTGAAGCTTTCTTT. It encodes CASSQVASRGTEAFF.